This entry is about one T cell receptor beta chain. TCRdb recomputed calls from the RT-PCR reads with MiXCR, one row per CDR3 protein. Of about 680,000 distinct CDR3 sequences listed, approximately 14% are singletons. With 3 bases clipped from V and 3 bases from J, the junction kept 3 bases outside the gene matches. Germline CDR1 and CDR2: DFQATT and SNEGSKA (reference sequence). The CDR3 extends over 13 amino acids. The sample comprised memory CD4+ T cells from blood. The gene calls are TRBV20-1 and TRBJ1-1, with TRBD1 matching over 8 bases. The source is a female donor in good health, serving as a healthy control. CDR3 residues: CSASSDRDTEAFF. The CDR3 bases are TGCAGTGCTAGTTCGGACAGGGACACTGAAGCTTTCTTT.